This entry lists 21 T cell receptor beta chains sequenced from one sample in a study of cytomegalovirus exposure and HLA in healthy donors. The study ran its PCR with 60 Vbeta and 13 Jbeta primers. Measured with immunoSEQ multiplex PCR; TCRdb has only the in-frame clones, and not every one. Among approximately 140,000 clones, about four fifths were seen once, and the ten largest hold roughly 6.8%. Sequencing was performed on PBMCs. Receptors were obtained from a man between 50 and 59 years old in good health and CMV-seropositive.

In its sample, this clone was seen once. This chain uses TRBV4-1 with TRBJ2-7, with 7 bases fitting TRBD1. Germline loops: CDR1 MGHRA, CDR2 YSYEKL. Germline trimming cut 5 bases from V and 2 bases from J; bases unmatched to any gene: 15. This CDR3 region has 17 residues. CDR3 DNA sequence: TGCGCCAGCAGCTCACAAACTGGACAGGCCTTAGCCTACGAGCAGTACTTC. This translates into CASSSQTGQALAYEQYF.

This chain uses TRBV5-1 with TRBJ2-3, with D possibly TRBD1 on 6 matching bases. The CDR3 covers 16 residues. Trimming shortened V by 3 bases and J by 3 bases, and 17 bases separated the two germline ends. Germline values: CDR1 SGHRS, CDR2 YFSETQ. CDR3 in DNA: TGCGCCAGCAGCTCGGGTGTACAGGGATTAACAGATACGCAGTATTTT. The encoded protein is CASSSGVQGLTDTQYF.

The rearrangement uses TRBV2 and TRBJ1-6; 7 bases match TRBD1. Per germline, CDR1 SNHLY and CDR2 FYNNEI. The ends lost 8 bases at V and 7 bases at J; junction bases unmatched: 8. This CDR3 has 14 amino acids. The CDR3 spells CASQGGLRNSPLHF. As DNA, the CDR3 is TGTGCCAGCCAGGGGGGCCTGAGGAATTCACCCCTCCACTTT.

This clone was seen a few times. The V gene is TRBV19, the J gene TRBJ2-3; TRBD2 aligns across 13 bases. Trimming removed 0 bases from V and 3 bases from J; junction bases left unmatched: 6. Germline-derived CDR1 and CDR2 are LNHDA and SQIVND (reference sequence). This CDR3 contains 18 residues. Written as DNA, the CDR3 is TGTGCCAGTAGTATAGATCATTTGGGACTAGCGGGAACAGATACGCAGTATTTT. This gives the protein CASSIDHLGLAGTDTQYF.

CDR3 nucleotide sequence: TGTGCCAGCAGTTTACGGGGGGCCGATAAAGCTTTCTTT. Translation gives CASSLRGADKAFF. The V gene is TRBV28, the J gene TRBJ1-1; the D gene is possibly TRBD1 (6 bases). Deletions cut 2 bases from V and 9 bases from J, with 13 bases between. Germline V gene sequence: CDR1 MDHEN, CDR2 SYDVKM. The CDR3 is 13 amino acids.

The genes are TRBV27 and TRBJ2-2, with D perhaps TRBD1 (6 bases). In germline, CDR1 is MNHEY, CDR2 SMNVEV (reference sequence). Trimming left V 3 bases short and J 4 bases short, with 12 bases between. This CDR3 is built from 15 residues. The DNA for the CDR3 is TGTGCCAGCAGTTTCGCAACAGGGACCACCGGGGAGCTGTTTTTT. It specifies CASSFATGTTGELFF.

V and J are TRBV27 and TRBJ2-1; D perhaps matches TRBD2 (6 bases). The ends were cut back, 2 bases at V and 2 bases at J, with 10 bases in the middle. The CDR3 totals 15 residues. CDR1 and CDR2 (germline): MNHEY, SMNVEV (reference sequence). This chain's CDR3 is CASSLDGRTYNEQFF. CDR3 nucleotide sequence: TGTGCCAGCAGTTTAGATGGGAGGACCTACAATGAGCAGTTCTTC.

The rearrangement links TRBV27 to TRBJ2-5; D call uncertain. The J call is in doubt because the DNA end fits TRBJ2-7 better. This CDR3 contains 14 residues. Germline V gene sequence: CDR1 MNHEY, CDR2 SMNVEV (reference sequence). The CDR3 sequence: CASSINPRVREQYF. The DNA of the CDR3 is TGTGCCAGCAGTATTAACCCCCGCGTTCGCGAGCAGTACTTC.

The chain is built from TRBV14 and TRBJ2-2, with D maybe TRBD2 (5 bases). V dropped 3 bases and J dropped 4 bases, with 15 bases sitting between them. Germline V lookup: CDR1 SGHDN, CDR2 FVKESK. This CDR3 spans 16 amino acids. This CDR3 reads CASSHLAGVGTGELFF. In DNA, the CDR3 is TGTGCCAGCAGCCACCTCGCGGGCGTGGGCACCGGGGAGCTGTTTTTT.

The rearrangement links TRBV9 to TRBJ1-2; 11 bases match TRBD1. V lost 4 bases to trimming and J lost 4 bases; unmatched junction nucleotides: 6. The germline V gene has CDR1 SGDLS and CDR2 YYNGEE. CDR3 length: 15 residues. The DNA for the CDR3 is TGTGCCAGCAGCCCCCGGACAGGGGGCATCTATGGCTACACCTTC. It specifies CASSPRTGGIYGYTF.

The chain has TRBV10-1 and TRBJ2-5, with D perhaps matching TRBD1 (6 bases). With 0 bases removed from V and 2 bases from J, the gap between germline ends came to 7 bases. CDR3 length equals 14 residues. Germline lookup yields CDR1 WNHNN and CDR2 SYGVQD (reference sequence). DNA of the CDR3: TGCGCCAGCAGTGAGTCGACAGGACAAGAGACCCAGTACTTC. It codes for CASSESTGQETQYF.

This chain joins TRBV10-3 and TRBJ2-3; TRBD2 is a possible D gene (6 bases). Germline-derived CDR1 and CDR2 are ENHRY and SYGVKD. V dropped 4 bases and J dropped 3 bases, with 14 bases sitting between them. This CDR3 spans 15 amino acids. The CDR3: CAISAGRGRTDTQYF. CDR3 coding DNA: TGTGCCATCAGTGCGGGTCGTGGGAGGACAGATACGCAGTATTTT.

The V gene is TRBV30, the J gene TRBJ1-5; no definite D call. CDR1 and CDR2 from the germline V gene are GTSNPN and SVGIG (reference sequence). Between the trimmed V and J ends, which lost 2 bases and 3 bases, there was a span of 11 bases. CDR3 size: 14 residues. The CDR3 is CAWSNGFFNQPQHF. For the CDR3, the DNA is TGTGCCTGGAGTAACGGGTTTTTCAATCAGCCCCAGCATTTT.

The rearrangement joins TRBV2 to TRBJ2-2; 7 bases align to TRBD1. This CDR3 is 14 amino acids long. J was trimmed by 5 bases and V by 4 bases; bases with no gene match: 4. Germline V gene sequence: CDR1 SNHLY, CDR2 FYNNEI. CDR3 bases: TGTGCCAGCAGTGGGGACAGACGGACCGGGGAGCTGTTTTTT. It codes for CASSGDRRTGELFF.

This chain uses TRBV4-2 with TRBJ2-1; 8 positions agree with TRBD2. V gave up 4 bases and J gave up 4 bases; unmatched junction bases: 12. The V gene's germline CDR1 is LGHNA and CDR2 YNFKEQ. CDR3 size: 17 residues. CDR3 residues: CASSPFSASGQYNEQFF. The CDR3 coding sequence is TGTGCCAGCAGCCCGTTCTCCGCTAGCGGGCAATACAATGAGCAGTTCTTC.

This rearrangement joins TRBV10-2 to TRBJ2-5; 8 bases agree with TRBD2. The germline V gene has CDR1 WSHSY and CDR2 SAAADI. CDR3 length: 15 amino acids. The trim removed 5 bases at V and 5 bases at J, leaving 10 bases unmatched. CDR3 sequence: CASSSSGSLSETQYF. CDR3 nucleotides: TGCGCCAGCAGTTCAAGCGGGAGTTTGAGTGAGACCCAGTACTTC.

The chain couples TRBV13 to TRBJ2-7, with D possibly being TRBD1 (6 bases). Germline CDR1 PRHDT, CDR2 FYEKMQ (reference sequence). The germline V and J ends were trimmed by 0 bases and 0 bases, with 18 bases remaining between them. The CDR3 has 18 amino acids. CDR3 amino acids: CASSLGIGRGSSSYEQYF. The CDR3 DNA reads as TGTGCCAGCAGCTTAGGTATCGGTAGGGGGTCAAGCTCCTACGAGCAGTACTTC.

This chain connects TRBV25-1 to TRBJ2-5; tentatively, D is TRBD2 (6 bases). This CDR3 region has 14 residues. Germline V CDR1 and CDR2: MGHDK, SYGVNS. V lost 3 bases and J lost 5, with 13 bases in between. The CDR3 sequence: CASSDSLAGETQYF. The CDR3 bases are TGTGCCAGCAGTGATTCCCTCGCGGGGGAGACCCAGTACTTC.

The V call is TRBV5-1, the J call TRBJ2-3; 14 bases line up with TRBD2. With V trimmed by 4 bases and J by 3 bases, 7 bases remained unmatched. CDR1 and CDR2 (germline): SGHRS, YFSETQ. The CDR3 length is 17 residues. CDR3 amino acids: CASSLGLAGDWTDTQYF. The CDR3 coding sequence is TGCGCCAGCAGCCTGGGACTAGCGGGAGATTGGACAGATACGCAGTATTTT. Variable domain in full (rest from reference TRBV5-1 and TRBJ2-3): KAGVTQTPRYLIKTRGQQVTLSCSPISGHRSVSWYQQTPGQGLQFLFEYFSETQRNKGNFPGRFSGRQFSNSRSEMNVSTLELGDSALYLCASSLGLAGDWTDTQYFGPGTRLTVL.

This sequence joins TRBV6-5 and TRBJ2-7, with D unresolved. This CDR3 has 13 residues. V shed 0 bases and J shed 7 bases, with 10 bases lying between them. From germline, CDR1 is MNHEY and CDR2 SVGAGI. For the CDR3, the DNA is TGTGCCAGCAGTTACTCGAAGGAACAGGAGCAGTACTTC. Protein: CASSYSKEQEQYF.

V gene TRBV28 combines with J gene TRBJ1-3; D uncertain. CDR3 length: 16 amino acids. V was cut by 4 bases and J by 0 bases, with 13 bases left in between. Germline V CDR1 and CDR2: MDHEN, SYDVKM. In DNA form, the CDR3 reads TGTGCCAGCAGTTCCCCTGCCTCCTACTCTGGAAACACCATATATTTT. Its translation is CASSSPASYSGNTIYF. Together with reference TRBV28 and TRBJ1-3, the CDR3 gives the full variable domain: DVKVTQSSRYLVKRTGEKVFLECVQDMDHENMFWYRQDPGLGLRLIYFSYDVKMKEKGDIPEGYSVSREKKERFSLILESASTNQTSMYLCASSSPASYSGNTIYFGEGSWLTVV.